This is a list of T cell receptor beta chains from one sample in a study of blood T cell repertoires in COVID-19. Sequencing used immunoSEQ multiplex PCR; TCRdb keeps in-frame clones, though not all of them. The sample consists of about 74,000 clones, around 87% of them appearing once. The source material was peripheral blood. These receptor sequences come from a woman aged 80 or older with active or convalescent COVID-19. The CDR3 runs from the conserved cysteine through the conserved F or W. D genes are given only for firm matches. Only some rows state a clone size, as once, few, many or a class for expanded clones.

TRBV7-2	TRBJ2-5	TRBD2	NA	CASTRKLKLAGGQETQYF	TGTGCCAGCACACGTAAACTCAAACTAGCGGGGGGACAAGAGACCCAGTACTTC
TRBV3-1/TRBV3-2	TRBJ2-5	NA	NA	CASSLGGAFGTQYF	TGTGCCAGCAGCCTGGGGGGGGCCTTTGGGACCCAGTACTTC
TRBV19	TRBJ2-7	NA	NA	CASSIPRRGKDEQYF	TGTGCCAGTAGTATCCCAAGGCGAGGAAAGGACGAGCAGTACTTC
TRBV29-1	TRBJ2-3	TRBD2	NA	CSVVSGGNTDTQYF	TGCAGCGTGGTGAGCGGGGGCAACACAGATACGCAGTATTTT
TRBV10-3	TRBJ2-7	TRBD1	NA	CAISRGQTTYEQYF	TGTGCCATCAGCAGGGGACAGACTACCTACGAGCAGTACTTC
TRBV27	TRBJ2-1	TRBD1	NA	CASTSATGVSYNEQFF	TGTGCCAGCACGTCGGCGACAGGGGTGAGTTACAATGAGCAGTTCTTC
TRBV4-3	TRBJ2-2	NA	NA	CASSQQIANTGELFF	TGCGCCAGCAGCCAGCAGATTGCGAACACCGGGGAGCTGTTTTTT
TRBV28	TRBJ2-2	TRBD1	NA	CASWKGTGATGELFF	TGTGCCAGTTGGAAGGGGACAGGGGCCACCGGGGAGCTGTTTTTT
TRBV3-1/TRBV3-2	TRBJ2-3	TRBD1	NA	CASSHSGGTQYF	TGTGCCAGCAGCCACTCAGGGGGCACGCAGTATTTT
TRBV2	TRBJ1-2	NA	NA	CAWEGGYGYTF	TGTGCCTGGGAGGGGGGCTATGGCTACACCTTC
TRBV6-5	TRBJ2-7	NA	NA	CASSYRQGRNEQYF	TGTGCCAGCAGTTACCGCCAGGGTCGGAACGAGCAGTACTTC
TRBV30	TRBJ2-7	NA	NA	CAWRRQGYEQYF	TGTGCCTGGAGACGGCAGGGCTACGAGCAGTACTTC
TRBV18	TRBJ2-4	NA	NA	CASSPIQGGDVKNIQYF	TGTGCCAGCTCACCAATCCAGGGGGGAGATGTCAAAAACATTCAGTACTTC
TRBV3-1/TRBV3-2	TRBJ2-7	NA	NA	CASRAAVEAGEQYF	TGTGCCAGCCGTGCGGCAGTCGAGGCGGGAGAGCAGTACTTC
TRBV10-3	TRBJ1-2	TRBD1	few	CAISESRDRAGYTF	TGTGCCATCAGTGAGTCCAGGGACAGGGCTGGCTACACCTTC
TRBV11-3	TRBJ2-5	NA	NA	CASSYRGGSETQYF	TGTGCCAGCAGTTATAGGGGGGGGTCTGAGACCCAGTACTTC
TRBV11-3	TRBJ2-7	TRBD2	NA	CASSATSGGVEQYF	TGTGCCAGCAGCGCGACTAGCGGGGGGGTCGAGCAGTACTTC
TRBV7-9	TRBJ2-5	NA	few	CASSSPLGGQETQYF	TGTGCCAGCAGCTCCCCCCTGGGGGGCCAAGAGACCCAGTACTTC
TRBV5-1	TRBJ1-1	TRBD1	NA	CASSPGTAHMNTEAFF	TGCGCCAGCAGCCCAGGGACAGCACATATGAACACTGAAGCTTTCTTT
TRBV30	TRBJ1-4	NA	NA	CVQLRWDEKLFF	TGTGTCCAACTAAGGTGGGATGAAAAACTGTTTTTT
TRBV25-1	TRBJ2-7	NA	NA	CASSKEGVPYEQYF	TGTGCCAGCAGTAAAGAAGGAGTTCCCTACGAGCAGTACTTC
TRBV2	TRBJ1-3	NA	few	CASSEDLLMGNTIYF	TGTGCCAGCAGTGAAGATCTCCTTATGGGAAACACCATATATTTT
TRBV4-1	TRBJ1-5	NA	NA	CASSQDLRINQPQHF	TGCGCCAGCAGCCAAGATCTCAGGATTAATCAGCCCCAGCATTTT
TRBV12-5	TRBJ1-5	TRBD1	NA	CASGFQGLPGGRKQPQHF	TGTGCTAGTGGTTTTCAGGGGCTCCCAGGGGGCAGGAAGCAGCCCCAGCATTTT
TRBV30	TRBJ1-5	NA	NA	CAWRGYGGNQPQHF	TGTGCCTGGAGAGGATATGGGGGGAATCAGCCCCAGCATTTT
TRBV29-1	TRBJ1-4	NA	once	CSVVGNSHEKLFF	TGCAGCGTTGTCGGGAACAGCCATGAAAAACTGTTTTTT
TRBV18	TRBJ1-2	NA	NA	CASSLPDAAGGYTF	TGTGCCAGCTCACTACCAGACGCCGCGGGAGGCTACACCTTC
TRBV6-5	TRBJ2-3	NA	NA	CATSLLDTQYF	TGTGCCACCTCGTTATTGGATACGCAGTATTTT
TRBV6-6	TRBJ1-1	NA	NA	CASSSRAGRNTEAFF	TGTGCCAGCAGTTCTCGGGCGGGAAGGAACACTGAAGCTTTCTTT
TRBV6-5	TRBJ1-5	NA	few	CASIPTASNQPQHF	TGTGCCAGCATCCCGACAGCGAGCAATCAGCCCCAGCATTTT
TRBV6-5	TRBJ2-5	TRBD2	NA	CASRASGQETQYF	TGTGCCAGCAGAGCTAGCGGGCAAGAGACCCAGTACTTC
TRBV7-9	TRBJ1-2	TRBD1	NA	CASSLSGTGTNYGYTF	TGTGCCAGCAGCTTATCCGGGACAGGTACTAACTATGGCTACACCTTC
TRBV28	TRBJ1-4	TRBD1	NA	CASSLGQGYNEKLFF	TGTGCCAGCAGTTTAGGACAGGGTTATAATGAAAAACTGTTTTTT
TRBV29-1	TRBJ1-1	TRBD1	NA	CSVGRPGQGFDTEAFF	TGCAGCGTCGGTAGACCGGGACAGGGTTTTGACACTGAAGCTTTCTTT
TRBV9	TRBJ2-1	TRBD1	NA	CASSVGTGYVDEQFF	TGTGCCAGCAGCGTGGGGACAGGGTATGTCGATGAGCAGTTCTTC
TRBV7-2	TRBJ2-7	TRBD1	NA	CASSAGRQGAGEQYF	TGTGCCAGCAGCGCGGGGAGACAGGGGGCGGGGGAGCAGTACTTC
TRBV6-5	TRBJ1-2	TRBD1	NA	CASRRQGLDNYGYTF	TGTGCCAGCAGAAGACAGGGGTTGGATAACTATGGCTACACCTTC
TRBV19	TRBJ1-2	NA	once	CASSPRGGDSGYTF	TGTGCCAGTAGTCCCCGAGGAGGGGATTCTGGCTACACCTTC
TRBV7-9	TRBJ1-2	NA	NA	CASSLVEGDSHGYTF	TGTGCCAGCAGCCTGGTAGAGGGCGACTCGCATGGCTACACCTTC
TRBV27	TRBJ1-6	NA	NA	CASRKGVGSPLHF	TGTGCCAGCAGAAAAGGGGTTGGATCACCCCTCCACTTT